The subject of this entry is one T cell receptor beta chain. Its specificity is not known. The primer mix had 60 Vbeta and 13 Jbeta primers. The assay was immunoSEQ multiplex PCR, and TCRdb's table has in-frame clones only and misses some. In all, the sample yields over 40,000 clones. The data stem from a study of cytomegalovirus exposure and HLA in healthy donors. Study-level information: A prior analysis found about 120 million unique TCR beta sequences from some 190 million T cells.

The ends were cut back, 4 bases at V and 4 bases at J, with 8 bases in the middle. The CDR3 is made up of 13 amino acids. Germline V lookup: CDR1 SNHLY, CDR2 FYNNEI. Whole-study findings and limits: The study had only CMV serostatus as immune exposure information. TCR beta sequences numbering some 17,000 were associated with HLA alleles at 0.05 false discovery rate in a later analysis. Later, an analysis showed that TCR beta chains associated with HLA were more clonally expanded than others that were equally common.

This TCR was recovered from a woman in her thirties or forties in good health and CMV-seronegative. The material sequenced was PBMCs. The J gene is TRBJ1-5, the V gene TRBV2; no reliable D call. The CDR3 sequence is CASSVGGNQPQHF. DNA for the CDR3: TGTGCCAGCAGTGTGGGCGGGAATCAGCCCCAGCATTTT.